These 18 T cell receptor beta chains were sequenced from one sample in a study. Via MiXCR, TCRdb re-called the 5' RACE reads, giving one row per CDR3 protein. This table has roughly 52,000 distinct CDR3 sequences, 17% appearing once. Sequencing was done on a sample of naive CD4+ T cells sorted from blood. Subset defined: naive CD4+ T cells, CD4+CD45RA+CD25-. The receptors here all came from a female donor with breast cancer.

This clonotype has only one observation. Being one base from a much bigger clone, this may be a read error. V usage is TRBV5-6 and J usage is TRBJ1-1; D ambiguous. CDR1 and CDR2 from the germline V gene are SGHDT and YYEEEE. The CDR3 consists of 13 residues. The CDR3 region is CASSRITNAEAFF. CDR3 DNA: TGTGCCAGCAGCCGCATCACGAACGCTGAAGCTTTCTTT.

The rearrangement joins TRBV3-1 to TRBJ1-5; no clear D gene. CDR1 is LGHDT, CDR2 YNNKEL, per germline (reference sequence). Deletions cut 2 bases from V and 6 bases from J, with 8 bases between. This CDR3 is 13 amino acids long. CDR3 bases: TGTGCCAGCAGCCAACGGGTCCGTCAGCCCCAGCATTTT. The encoded protein is CASSQRVRQPQHF. The full variable domain, its missing parts supplied by reference TRBV3-1 and TRBJ1-5, is DTAVSQTPKYLVTQMGNDKSIKCEQNLGHDTMYWYKQDSKKFLKIMFSYNNKELIINETVPNRFSPKSPDKAHLNLHINSLELGDSAVYFCASSQRVRQPQHFGDGTRLSIL.

This clonotype showed up just a few times. This rearrangement joins TRBV12-3 or TRBV12-4 to TRBJ1-2; no reliable D call. Trimming shortened V by 7 bases and J by 1 base, and 13 bases separated the two germline ends. This CDR3 spans 14 amino acids. The CDR3: CASTLPSYNYGYTF. The CDR3 coding sequence is TGTGCCAGCACCCTACCGAGTTATAACTATGGCTACACCTTC.

This clonotype was recorded many times. This chain connects TRBV4-2 to TRBJ1-2, with 7 bases lining up with TRBD1. J lost 1 base, V lost 0 bases, and 2 bases had no gene match. The germline CDR1 and CDR2 sequences are LGHNA and YNFKEQ. The CDR3 consists of 15 residues. CDR3 residues: CASSQDNRGNYGYTF. The CDR3 nucleotides read TGTGCCAGCAGCCAAGATAACAGGGGTAACTATGGCTACACCTTC.

Only one count was recorded for this clonotype. Compared with germline, one end of the junction differs, possibly owing to a read error. The rearrangement uses TRBV3-1 and TRBJ1-1; a possible D gene is TRBD1 (5 bases). In germline, CDR1 is LGHDT, CDR2 YNNKEL (reference sequence). There are 16 residues in the CDR3. The CDR3 region has the DNA TGTGCCAGCAGCCAAGAAGGGTCTCGGGGGAACACTGAAGCTTGCTTT. Amino acids: CASSQEGSRGNTEACF.

In this sample, this clonotype turned up a few times. It may be a read error: a sequence one base away is much more abundant. The rearrangement links TRBV20-1 to TRBJ2-2; 8 bases line up with TRBD1. Per the germline V gene, CDR1 is DFQATT and CDR2 is SNEGSKA (reference sequence). The CDR3 totals 19 residues. For the CDR3, the DNA is TGCAGTGCGGGTAGACAGGGGATCATAGGACTACACAACACCTGGGAGCTGTTTTTT. It yields the protein CSAGRQGIIGLHNTWELFF.

This clonotype appeared many times. CDR3 coding DNA: TGTGCCAGCAGTTTGAGGTGGCTGATCTACGAGCAGTACTTC. Its translation: CASSLRWLIYEQYF. V gene TRBV12-3 or TRBV12-4 combines with J gene TRBJ2-7, with unresolved D. This CDR3 is built from 14 residues. V shed 3 bases and J shed 3 bases, with 12 bases lying between them.

This clonotype has ten or more counts. The V and J genes are TRBV7-6 and TRBJ1-1, with D possibly being TRBD1 (5 bases). Germline CDR1 is SGHVS and CDR2 is FNYEAQ. The CDR3 extends over 14 amino acids. The ends were cut back, 5 bases at V and 5 bases at J, with 15 bases in the middle. DNA of the CDR3: TGTGCCAGCAGCCATAGACAGAGCGGGACTGAAGCTTTCTTT. It yields the protein CASSHRQSGTEAFF.

The CDR3 DNA follows: TGCAGTGCTAGAGGGCCAGCGGGGTCAGATACGCAGTATTTT. This gives the protein CSARGPAGSDTQYF. V and J are TRBV20-1 and TRBJ2-3; TRBD2 agrees at 7 bases. CDR1 is DFQATT and CDR2 is SNEGSKA in the germline V gene (reference sequence). V lost 1 base and J lost 4; bases outside the gene matches: 5. The CDR3 loop spans 14 amino acids.

This clonotype has ten or more counts. The V gene is TRBV4-1, the J gene TRBJ2-3, with D possibly being TRBD1 or TRBD2 (5 bases each). CDR3 length: 15 amino acids. CDR1 is MGHRA, CDR2 YSYEKL, per germline. V was trimmed by 5 bases and J by 0 bases, leaving 12 bases between them. This chain's CDR3 is CASSNGASSTDTQYF. The CDR3 nucleotides read TGCGCCAGCAGCAACGGGGCTTCCAGCACAGATACGCAGTATTTT.

The DNA for the CDR3 is TGTGCCAGCTCACGTTTTTTGGGACAGCCCTACGAGCAGTACTTC. Translated: CASSRFLGQPYEQYF. The chain combines TRBV18 with TRBJ2-7; the match to TRBD1 covers 7 bases. CDR1 is KGHSH, CDR2 LQKENI, per germline. This CDR3 spans 15 amino acids. V was clipped by 4 bases and J by 2 bases; unmatched bases: 8.

This clonotype was counted a few times. The chain uses TRBV6-1 and TRBJ1-1, with a weak D call TRBD1 (6 bases). Germline loops: CDR1 MNHNS, CDR2 SASEGT. V lost 5 bases, J lost 4 bases, and 17 bases lay in between. The CDR3 is 15 amino acids. This CDR3 reads CASSPTGYLLTEAFF. The CDR3 nucleotides read TGTGCCAGCAGTCCTACAGGGTATCTACTCACTGAAGCTTTCTTT.

The chain carries TRBV7-3 and TRBJ2-1, with 7 nucleotides matching TRBD1. Looked up from germline, CDR1 is SGHTA and CDR2 is FQGTGA. The V and J ends lost 5 bases and 4 bases, in that order; junction bases with no gene match: 5. The CDR3 has 14 residues. The CDR3 spells CASSPKTGYNEQFF. The CDR3 region has the DNA TGTGCCAGCAGCCCCAAGACAGGGTACAATGAGCAGTTCTTC. Combining the CDR3 with reference TRBV7-3 and TRBJ2-1 gives the whole variable domain GAGVSQTPSNKVTEKGKYVELRCDPISGHTALYWYRQSLGQGPEFLIYFQGTGAADDSGLPNDRFFAVRPEGSVSTLKIQRTERGDSAVYLCASSPKTGYNEQFFGPGTRLTVL.

J is TRBJ2-3 and V is TRBV7-9; D possibly corresponds to TRBD1 (5 bases). Trimming stripped 5 bases from V and 3 bases from J, with 9 bases between. The CDR3 is 13 amino acids. Germline values: CDR1 SEHNR, CDR2 FQNEAQ (reference sequence). The CDR3 DNA reads as TGTGCCAGCAGCGTACAGGAGACAGATACGCAGTATTTT. This encodes CASSVQETDTQYF.

In this sample, this clonotype turned up a few times. The junction and the germline gene differ at one end; a read error may be behind it. The V and J genes are TRBV29-1 and TRBJ1-2; no clear D. Looked up from germline, CDR1 is SQVTM and CDR2 is ANQGSEA. This CDR3 comprises 14 residues. CDR3 sequence: CSARAAGVDYGDTF. CDR3 bases: TGCAGCGCCCGAGCTGCCGGGGTTGACTATGGCGACACCTTC.

This clonotype was counted a few times. The chain couples TRBV24-1 to TRBJ2-3; D not certain. This CDR3 contains 13 residues. With 0 bases removed from V and 4 bases from J, the gap between germline ends came to 4 bases. CDR1 and CDR2 (germline): KGHDR, SFDVKD. The CDR3 here is CATSDLRPDTQYF. CDR3 nucleotides: TGTGCCACCAGTGATTTGCGGCCAGATACGCAGTATTTT.

V usage is TRBV6-6 and J usage is TRBJ2-1; 10 bases are a match to TRBD2. Trimming took 7 bases from V and 7 from J; bases not matched to a gene: 10. This CDR3 contains 15 residues. CDR1 is MNHNY, CDR2 SVGAGI, per germline (reference sequence). The CDR3 region is CASTITSGGGNEQFF. The CDR3 DNA is TGTGCCAGCACCATAACGAGCGGGGGGGGGAATGAGCAGTTCTTC.

The chain combines TRBV6-5 with TRBJ2-5; D not resolved. The germline gives CDR1 MNHEY, CDR2 SVGAGI. Deletions cut 8 bases from V and 4 bases from J, with 20 bases between. The length of the CDR3 is 15 residues. The CDR3 spells CASALDPSVPETQYF. The CDR3 DNA is TGTGCCAGCGCTCTGGACCCCTCAGTCCCAGAGACCCAGTACTTC.